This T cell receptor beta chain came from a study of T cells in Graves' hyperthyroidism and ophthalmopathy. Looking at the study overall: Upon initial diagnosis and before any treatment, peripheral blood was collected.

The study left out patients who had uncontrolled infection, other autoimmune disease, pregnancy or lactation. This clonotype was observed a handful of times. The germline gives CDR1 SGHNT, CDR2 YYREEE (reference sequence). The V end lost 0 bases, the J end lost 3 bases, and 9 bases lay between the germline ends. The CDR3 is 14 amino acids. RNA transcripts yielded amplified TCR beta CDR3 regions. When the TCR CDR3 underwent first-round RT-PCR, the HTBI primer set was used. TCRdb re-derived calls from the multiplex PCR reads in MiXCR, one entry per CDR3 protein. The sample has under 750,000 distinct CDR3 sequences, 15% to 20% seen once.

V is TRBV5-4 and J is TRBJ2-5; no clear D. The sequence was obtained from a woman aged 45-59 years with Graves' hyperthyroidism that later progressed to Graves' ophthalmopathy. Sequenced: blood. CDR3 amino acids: CASSLGDTEETQYF. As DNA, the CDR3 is TGTGCCAGCAGCTTGGGAGACACAGAAGAGACCCAGTACTTC.